This T cell receptor (beta chain) was sequenced in a study of PD-L1 blockade in urothelial cancer. Overall study: Male sex and bladder-origin urothelial cancer were recorded for twenty-five of 29 patients. Among blood samples, the median T cell count was 130,000 to 150,000.

In this sample, this clone turned up a few times. Germline assignment: CDR1 SGHTA and CDR2 FQGNSA. V was pared by 3 bases and J by 0 bases, with 4 bases of the junction left unmatched. The CDR3 is made up of 16 amino acids. TCRdb's copy holds only in-frame clones and misses some; the assay was immunoSEQ multiplex PCR. The repertoire holds some 30,000 clones, with around nine tenths as singletons. V gene TRBV7-2 combines with J gene TRBJ1-5; TRBD1 matches at 8 bases. The source of this sequence is a man aged 45 to 65 with urothelial cancer. The specimen was PBMCs, collected around atezolizumab (anti-PD-L1) treatment. The CDR3 sequence: CASSFGQGYSNQPQHF. The CDR3 DNA follows: TGTGCCAGCAGCTTTGGACAGGGCTATAGCAATCAGCCCCAGCATTTT.